A selection of T cell receptor beta chains follows, all from one sample in a study of response to subunit inactivated influenza vaccine. TCRdb fed the RT-PCR reads into MiXCR, producing one record per CDR3 protein. The sample includes hundreds of thousands of distinct CDR3 sequences, 15% to 17% of them seen just once. The sample was PBMCs from blood, taken about 11 days after vaccination. The source is a man aged 50 or older who received an inactivated influenza vaccine. The CDR3 runs from the conserved cysteine through the conserved F or W. Each record gives: V gene, J gene, clone size, D gene, CDR3 DNA, CDR3 protein. D genes are given only for firm matches. Where a row states a size, it is once, few, many or the class of an expanded clone; other rows omit it.

TRBV5-1	TRBJ2-2	few	-	TGCGCCAGCAGCTTACAGGGTTCGGCCACCGGGGAGCTGTTTTTT	CASSLQGSATGELFF
TRBV5-1	TRBJ2-7	few	TRBD1	TGCGCCAGCACGGGACAGGGTCCTTTCGGCGAGCAGTACTTC	CASTGQGPFGEQYF
TRBV7-6	TRBJ2-7	many	TRBD1	TGTGCCAGCAGTTTAGGGACAGGGCCCTACGAGCAGTACTTC	CASSLGTGPYEQYF
TRBV10-1	TRBJ2-7	few	TRBD1	TGCGCCAGCAGCGATGGGGACAGATCCTACGAGCAGTACTTC	CASSDGDRSYEQYF
TRBV20-1	TRBJ2-1	-	TRBD2	TGCAGTGCTACGACTAGCGGGAGAGATATGTACAATGAGCAGTTCTTC	CSATTSGRDMYNEQFF
TRBV3-1	TRBJ2-7	-	-	TGTGCCAGCAGCCCTTTACAGGGCTACGAGCAGTACTTC	CASSPLQGYEQYF
TRBV4-1	TRBJ2-7	-	TRBD1	TGCGCCAGCAGCCATCTACCGGGACAGGGGACCTACGAGCAGTACTTC	CASSHLPGQGTYEQYF
TRBV11-2	TRBJ2-1	-	-	TGTGCCAGCAGCTTAGGGAGGCTTCGGAATGAGCAGTTCTTC	CASSLGRLRNEQFF
TRBV25-1	TRBJ2-2	-	-	TGTGCCATCGGCCCCGGGCTCCTCTGCGCCGGGGAGCTGTTTTTT	CAIGPGLLCAGELFF
TRBV5-5	TRBJ1-1	few	TRBD1	TGTGCCAGCAGCCCCTTAACAGGGGCGACGAACACTGAAGCTTTCTTT	CASSPLTGATNTEAFF
TRBV28	TRBJ1-1	-	-	TGTGCCAGCAGTTTCAACGGGAACACTGAAGCTTTCTTT	CASSFNGNTEAFF
TRBV10-3	TRBJ2-7	-	-	TGTGCCACCCGCCTTAGCGGAAGCTCCTACGAGCAGTACTTC	CATRLSGSSYEQYF
TRBV7-9	TRBJ2-3	many	TRBD1	TGCGCCAGCAGCCCGGGACAGGGAAGCACAGATACGCAGTATTTT	CASSPGQGSTDTQYF
TRBV20-1	TRBJ2-3	-	TRBD1	TGCAGTGCTAGGTCCTTCCCCGGGACAGGGGGCACTATAGAAGATACGCAGTATTTT	CSARSFPGTGGTIEDTQYF
TRBV19	TRBJ1-4	-	TRBD1	TGTGCCAGTAGTTGGGGCACAGGGGGCGCCGCCAATGAAAAACTGTTTTTT	CASSWGTGGAANEKLFF
TRBV20-1	TRBJ1-1	-	-	TGCAGCGCCGTTCCGGGCCCCACTGAAGCTTTCTTT	CSAVPGPTEAFF
TRBV10-3	TRBJ1-1	few	-	TGTGCCATCAGTGAGTCGACCTCGAACACTGAAGCTTTCTTT	CAISESTSNTEAFF
TRBV7-9	TRBJ2-3	-	-	TGTGCCAGCAGTCCCTGGGGCAGGGGAACCGCAGATACGCAGTATTTT	CASSPWGRGTADTQYF
TRBV4-1	TRBJ1-4	once	TRBD1	TGCGCCAGCAGCCTGACAGGGGCAACTAATGAAAAACTGTTTTTT	CASSLTGATNEKLFF
TRBV24-1	TRBJ1-4	few	TRBD1	TGTGCCACCAGTGGCCGACAGGGAGAGGATGAAAAACTGTTTTTT	CATSGRQGEDEKLFF
TRBV10-1	TRBJ2-7	few	TRBD1	TGCGCCAGCAGTCAACAGGGGAGCGGCGAGCAGTACTTC	CASSQQGSGEQYF
TRBV25-1	TRBJ1-1	-	-	TGTGCCAGCAGGGTGACCCTGGGCACTGAAGCTTTCTTT	CASRVTLGTEAFF
TRBV5-1	TRBJ2-7	many	TRBD1	TGCGCCAGCAGCTCAGCCGGGACAGGTTCCTACGAGCAGTACTTC	CASSSAGTGSYEQYF
TRBV20-1	TRBJ2-4	-	-	TGCAGTGCTAGAAGACTGGGAGTAGCCAAAAACATTCAGTACTTC	CSARRLGVAKNIQYF
TRBV24-1	TRBJ1-5	few	TRBD1	TGTGCCACCAGTGAGGACAGGGGCAGCCAGCCCCAGCATTTT	CATSEDRGSQPQHF
TRBV28	TRBJ1-1	-	-	TGTGCCAGCAGTTTATGGACCGGCCGTCCTGAGAACACTGAAGCTTTCTTT	CASSLWTGRPENTEAFF
TRBV6-2/TRBV6-3	TRBJ1-5	-	-	TGTGCCAGCAGTTACCTCGGGCTCAATCAGCCCCAGCATTTT	CASSYLGLNQPQHF
TRBV3-1	TRBJ1-1	-	-	TGTGCCAGCAGCCAACTCAGCATGAACACTGAAGCTTTCTTT	CASSQLSMNTEAFF
TRBV30	TRBJ2-3	few	TRBD1	TGTGCCTGGAGTCCTCTGGGGGGACAGGGGCCAGATACGCAGTATTTT	CAWSPLGGQGPDTQYF
TRBV24-1	TRBJ2-4	few	-	TGTGCCACCAGTGATCGACAGGCCGGGACGGACATTCAGTACTTC	CATSDRQAGTDIQYF
TRBV20-1	TRBJ1-1	-	-	TGCAGTGCTAGGCTGACAGGGAACACTGAAGCTTTCTTT	CSARLTGNTEAFF
TRBV10-3	TRBJ2-7	-	TRBD1	TGTGCCACCGCCCCGACAGGGGGCTGGTACGAGCAGTACTTC	CATAPTGGWYEQYF
TRBV20-1	TRBJ2-5	many	TRBD1	TGCAGTGCCGAGGGGGCCGCTGAGACCCAGTACTTC	CSAEGAAETQYF
TRBV29-1	TRBJ2-7	-	-	TGCAGCGTTGAAGGGACTCTCTCCTACGAGCAGTACTTC	CSVEGTLSYEQYF
TRBV4-3	TRBJ2-2	-	-	TGCGCCAGCAGCCAAGCCTCGGGGGCCACCGGGGAGCTGTTTTTT	CASSQASGATGELFF
TRBV18	TRBJ2-7	few	-	TGTGCCAGCTCACCCCCCGTGGGCTACGAGCAGTACTTC	CASSPPVGYEQYF
TRBV5-1	TRBJ1-1	-	-	TGCGCCAGCAGCTTTGAGGGCAGCACTGAAGCTTTCTTT	CASSFEGSTEAFF
TRBV7-2	TRBJ2-5	-	TRBD2	TGTGCCAGCAGCTTAGTTTCGGGGGGGCTCCAAGAGACCCAGTACTTC	CASSLVSGGLQETQYF
TRBV19	TRBJ1-2	few	-	TGTGCCAGTACCGGGGGGGTAGAGGGCTACACCTTC	CASTGGVEGYTF
TRBV20-1	TRBJ2-7	-	-	TGCAGTGCTGGGGTCAGCAGACCCTACGAGCAGTACTTC	CSAGVSRPYEQYF
TRBV11-2	TRBJ2-3	many	TRBD2	TGTGCCAGCAGCTCTTGGGGACTAGCGGGGTTGACGGTGACAGATACGCAGTATTTT	CASSSWGLAGLTVTDTQYF
TRBV11-2	TRBJ2-1	few	TRBD2	TGTGCCAGCAGCCATCCCGGTGGGACTAGCGGGGGTCACTACAATGAGCAGTTCTTC	CASSHPGGTSGGHYNEQFF
TRBV5-4	TRBJ2-7	-	-	TGTGCCAGCAGCTTGGATCTGGGGCGCGAGCAGTACTTC	CASSLDLGREQYF
TRBV7-2	TRBJ1-2	-	-	TGTGCCAGCAGCGAATTAGCCGGGGGGTCTCACGGCTACTCCTTC	CASSELAGGSHGYSF
TRBV12-3/TRBV12-4	TRBJ2-3	many	-	TGTGCCAGCAGTTTAAGTGCAGATACGCAGTATTTT	CASSLSADTQYF
TRBV2	TRBJ2-3	few	TRBD2	TGTGCCAGCAGTGAGCTGGTAGCGGGAGAGGAGACAACGCAGTATTTT	CASSELVAGEETTQYF
TRBV18	TRBJ2-5	-	TRBD1	TGTGCCAGCTCACCTCGAGCGGGACAGGGGACGGAGACCCAGTACTTC	CASSPRAGQGTETQYF
TRBV20-1	TRBJ2-1	many	TRBD2	TGCAGTGCTAGAGGAATTTTGGCTAGCGGAGGCGCTAATGAGCAGTTCTTC	CSARGILASGGANEQFF
TRBV5-6	TRBJ1-1	-	-	TGTGCCAGCAGCACGGGTCCTGAAGCTTTCTTT	CASSTGPEAFF
TRBV7-2	TRBJ2-3	few	TRBD1	TGTGCCAGCAGCTTAGCGCCTGGACAGGTCCCGGCCACAGATACGCAGTATTTT	CASSLAPGQVPATDTQYF
TRBV29-1	TRBJ2-1	few	-	TGCAGCTTACAGGGGGTGGCGGCGGGAGTGACCAATGAGCAGTTCTTC	CSLQGVAAGVTNEQFF
TRBV11-2	TRBJ2-7	-	-	TGTGCCAGCAGCCCCCCGTCGAGGGCCTACGAGCAGTACTTC	CASSPPSRAYEQYF
TRBV3-1	TRBJ2-1	few	-	TGTGCCAGCAGCCAAGAGAGCGGGTGGGGCGGGGAGCAGTTCTTC	CASSQESGWGGEQFF
TRBV3-1	TRBJ2-2	-	TRBD2	TGTGCCAGCAGCCAAGATCGGTCTAGCGGGAGGCCGGGCACCGGGGAGCTGTTTTTT	CASSQDRSSGRPGTGELFF
TRBV12-3/TRBV12-4	TRBJ2-7	few	-	TGTGCCAGCAGTTTAGGGTACAACCCCTACGAGCAGTACTTC	CASSLGYNPYEQYF
TRBV7-9	TRBJ1-6	few	TRBD1	TGTGCCAGCAGCCAGGACAGGGATCTAGCACCCCTCCACTTT	CASSQDRDLAPLHF